This TCR beta chain derives from a study of blood T cell repertoires in COVID-19. Study in general: PBMCs, B-cell-depleted T cells, or T cells were the source of the cDNA or gDNA that made up the material.

V trimming: 3 bases; J trimming: 0 bases; junction bases outside the gene matches: 4. Germline CDR1 and CDR2: DFQATT and SNEGSKA (reference sequence). This CDR3 contains 14 residues. The method was immunoSEQ multiplex PCR; TCRdb's version includes in-frame clones alone and lacks a portion of them. The sample has 35,000 to 50,000 clones, around 90% seen once. Sequenced input: peripheral blood. This TCR derives from a man in his forties or fifties with active COVID-19. The chain recombines TRBV20-1 with TRBJ1-2, with 7 bases lining up with TRBD1. CDR3 nucleotide sequence: TGCAGTGCTAGTGAACAGGGGTCTAACTATGGCTACACCTTC. Translation: CSASEQGSNYGYTF.